One sample yielded the 15 T cell receptor beta chains listed below, sequenced in a study of tumor and adjacent non-tumor tissue in lung cancer. TCRbeta libraries were built with three rounds of nested PCR, modified from ARM-PCR. TCRdb reprocessed the multiplex PCR reads via MiXCR and lists one record per CDR3 protein. The repertoire holds 120,000 to 150,000 distinct CDR3 sequences, roughly 66% seen once, with roughly 20% in the top ten. RNA was extracted from bulk tissue without any cell sorting. The sequencing sample was made of lung tumor tissue. These receptors came from a man aged 60 to 75 with small cell lung cancer.

The chain has TRBV20-1 and TRBJ2-1, with a weak D call TRBD2 (6 bases). V was pared by 1 base and J by 3 bases, with 10 bases between. The CDR3 runs to 14 residues. Germline lookup yields CDR1 DFQATT and CDR2 SNEGSKA (reference sequence). CDR3 sequence: CSARGGGNYNEQFF. DNA of the CDR3: TGCAGTGCTAGAGGGGGCGGGAACTACAATGAGCAGTTCTTC.

The chain is built from TRBV20-1 and TRBJ2-1, with 9 bases fitting TRBD2. The CDR3 has 14 residues. Per germline, CDR1 DFQATT and CDR2 SNEGSKA (reference sequence). The trim removed 6 bases at V and 9 bases at J, leaving 12 bases unmatched. The CDR3 DNA follows: TGCAGTGCCAGGGGCGGACTAGCGACCAGTGAGCAGTTCTTC. Its protein product is CSARGGLATSEQFF.

For this clonotype: The CDR3 end shows no conserved phenylalanine or tryptophan, and so a read error is likely. The chain combines TRBV4-2 with TRBJ2-1; D may be TRBD2 (6 bases). Germline CDR1 LGHNA, CDR2 YNFKEQ. This CDR3 region has 20 residues. The CDR3 spells CASSQYGSGASIINYNEQFL. The DNA for the CDR3 is TGTGCCAGTAGCCAATACGGGTCGGGAGCAAGCATAATTAACTACAATGAGCAGTTCTTA.

About this clonotype: The germline gene is not matched at one end of the junction; a read error may be the cause. The chain links TRBV20-1 to TRBJ2-1; D remains unclear. Germline V gene lookup returns CDR1 DFQATT and CDR2 SNEGSKA (reference sequence). This CDR3 has 8 amino acids. This chain's CDR3 is CNADEQFF. CDR3 nucleotides: TGCAATGCTGATGAGCAGTTCTTC.

The chain links TRBV6-2 or TRBV6-3 to TRBJ1-2; no clear D. CDR1 is MNHEY, CDR2 SVGEGT, per germline. The CDR3 covers 13 residues. V shed 2 bases and J shed 8 bases, with 12 bases lying between them. CDR3 in amino acids: CASSYPPVGGYTF. The CDR3 region has the DNA TGTGCCAGCAGTTACCCCCCGGTTGGGGGCTACACCTTC.

This clonotype was found many times. The genes are TRBV12-3 or TRBV12-4 and TRBJ2-3, with D unresolved. The V and J ends lost 0 bases and 6 bases respectively, with 10 bases between them. The CDR3 consists of 14 residues. CDR3 sequence (DNA): TGTGCCAGCAGTTTAGCACAGTGGGATGATACGCAGTATTTT. Protein product: CASSLAQWDDTQYF.

A remark on this clonotype: Germline and junction disagree at one end, which may indicate a read error. J is TRBJ2-2 and V is TRBV29-1, with a weak D call TRBD2 (6 bases). Germline CDR1 is SQVTM and CDR2 is ANQGSEA. CDR3 length equals 12 residues. In DNA, the CDR3 is TGCGGCGTTGGAGGGACGGCCGGGGAGCTGTTTTTT. Amino acid sequence: CGVGGTAGELFF.

For this clonotype: This may arise from a read error, as a much more abundant clone is one base away. CDR3 in amino acids: CSSSFGRLGETQYF. The DNA for the CDR3 is TGCTCCAGCAGCTTCGGCAGGTTGGGGGAGACCCAGTACTTC. The rearrangement uses TRBV5-1 and TRBJ2-5; D not certain. The CDR3 runs 14 residues. Looked up from germline, CDR1 is SGHRS and CDR2 is YFSETQ.

Of note for this clonotype: At one end, the junction sequence differs from germline, possibly due to a read error. The chain uses TRBV5-4 and TRBJ2-1, with D perhaps matching TRBD2 (7 bases). There are 18 residues in the CDR3. The germline V gene has CDR1 SGHNT and CDR2 YYREEE (reference sequence). The CDR3 nucleotides are TGTGCCAGCAGCTTGGGGGGGGCGCTAGCGGCCACCTACAATGACCAGTTCTTC. Translating gives CASSLGGALAATYNDQFF. The full variable domain, completed using reference TRBV5-4 and TRBJ2-1, is ETGVTQSPTHLIKTRGQQVTLRCSSQSGHNTVSWYQQALGQGPQFIFQYYREEENGRGNFPPRFSGLQFPNYSSELNVNALELDDSALYLCASSLGGALAATYNDQFFGPGTRLTVL.

This clonotype turned up a few times. This may be a read error: a much more frequent sequence differs by one nucleotide. This chain joins TRBV12-3 or TRBV12-4 and TRBJ2-5, with D maybe TRBD1 (7 bases). The CDR3 is made up of 13 amino acids. CDR3 nucleotide sequence: TGTGCCAGCAGTCCAAGGACAGGCGGGACCCAGCACTTC. It translates to CASSPRTGGTQHF.

This clonotype was observed at least ten times. This chain joins TRBV5-6 and TRBJ1-1; D ambiguous. The length of the CDR3 is 11 residues. V was cut by 0 bases and J by 7 bases, with 4 bases left in between. Germline assignment: CDR1 SGHDT and CDR2 YYEEEE. CDR3 DNA: TGTGCCAGCAGCTTGGGAGGTGAAGCTTTCTTT. This codes for CASSLGGEAFF.

As regards this clonotype: This may come from a read error, since a much larger clone is one base off. CDR3 sequence: CSTRVGSSSYNEQFF. The CDR3 DNA reads as TGCAGTACTAGAGTGGGGAGTAGCTCCTACAATGAGCAGTTCTTC. The chain combines TRBV20-1 with TRBJ2-1; a possible D gene is TRBD2 (5 bases). Germline V gene sequence: CDR1 DFQATT, CDR2 SNEGSKA (reference sequence). The CDR3 has 15 residues.

As to this clonotype: In this CDR3 the conserved last residue, phenylalanine or tryptophan, is missing, so a read error is likely. The chain combines TRBV11-2 with TRBJ2-7; maybe TRBD2 (7 bases). Germline lookup yields CDR1 SGHAT and CDR2 FQNNGV. This CDR3 region has 16 residues. Trimming stripped 2 bases from V and 5 bases from J, with 19 bases between. The CDR3, as DNA: TGTGCCAGCAGCTTATCAGTAGGCGGGGGCTTCCACGAGCAGTACCTC. It codes for CASSLSVGGGFHEQYL.

Remarks on this clonotype: The junction departs from germline at one end; a sequencing error may be responsible. This rearrangement joins TRBV11-2 to TRBJ2-1; D is unclear. The CDR3 loop spans 15 amino acids. Germline V lookup: CDR1 SGHAT, CDR2 FQNNGV. The CDR3 protein is CVSNLGGGSYNEQFF. CDR3 sequence (DNA): TGTGTCAGCAACTTGGGTGGTGGCTCCTACAATGAGCAGTTCTTC.

A few counts support this clonotype. The junction differs from germline at one of its ends, possibly a read error. V usage is TRBV11-2 and J usage is TRBJ2-2; the D call may be TRBD1 or TRBD2 (6 bases each). Germline CDR1 is SGHAT and CDR2 is FQNNGV. This CDR3 contains 15 residues. CDR3 protein: CASSSSATGFWELFF. The CDR3 DNA reads TGTGCCAGCAGCTCTAGCGCAACAGGGTTCTGGGAGCTGTTTTTC.